This TCR beta chain was identified in a study of PD-1 blockade in mismatch repair-deficient tumors. Measured with immunoSEQ multiplex PCR; TCRdb has only the in-frame clones, and not every one. Here the sample spans over 100,000 clones, 60% to 85% being singletons. The CDR3 consists of 14 residues. CDR1 SNHLY and CDR2 FYNNEI come from the germline V gene. V was clipped by 7 bases and J by 6 bases; unmatched bases: 8. The sample here was peripheral blood, taken more than 58 weeks after starting pembrolizumab. This chain links TRBV2 with TRBJ1-4; TRBD1 matches at 7 bases. The sequence derives from an adult with mismatch repair-deficient cancer. For the CDR3, the DNA is TGTGCCAGCATTAAGGACAGGAACTATGAAAAACTGTTTTTT. Its protein product is CASIKDRNYEKLFF.